A selection of T cell receptor beta chains follows, all from one sample in a study of beta chain features in type 1 diabetes. Data came from immunoSEQ multiplex PCR; TCRdb stores just in-frame clones and leaves some out. Among about 16,000 clones listed, over 45% were seen once. Sequenced input: stem cell memory CD4+ T cells from blood. The receptor set was obtained from a woman between 18 and 29 years old in good health. Both conserved end residues are part of each CDR3. The order of the fields is CDR3 DNA, CDR3 protein, V gene, J gene, clone size, D gene. A D gene is named only where the DNA matches it firmly. Some rows have no size entry. The others give once, few or many, or a class for an expanded clone.

CDR3 DNA: TGCGCCAGCAGCTTGGACAGGGAAGGGCATGAGCAGTTCTTC; CDR3 protein: CASSLDREGHEQFF; V gene: TRBV5-1; J gene: TRBJ2-1; clone size: few; D gene: -
CDR3 DNA: TGCGCCAGCAGCTTACGGACAGGGGCAGATACGCAGTATTTT; CDR3 protein: CASSLRTGADTQYF; V gene: TRBV5-1; J gene: TRBJ2-3; clone size: -; D gene: TRBD1
CDR3 DNA: TGCGCCAGCAGCTTGGCCCGTACAGGGGGGAACACTGAAGCTTTCTTT; CDR3 protein: CASSLARTGGNTEAFF; V gene: TRBV5-1; J gene: TRBJ1-1; clone size: few; D gene: TRBD1
CDR3 DNA: TGTGCCAGCCGCCGACTAGCGGGTTCCACCGGGGAGCTGTTTTTT; CDR3 protein: CASRRLAGSTGELFF; V gene: TRBV11-2; J gene: TRBJ2-2; clone size: -; D gene: TRBD2
CDR3 DNA: TGTGCCAGCAGCTCATCTTGGACTAGCGGGATCGGGGAGACCCAGTACTTC; CDR3 protein: CASSSSWTSGIGETQYF; V gene: TRBV7-8; J gene: TRBJ2-5; clone size: -; D gene: TRBD2
CDR3 DNA: TGCGCCAGCAGCTGGCCAGAGGGGGCCCATACAGATACGCAGTATTTT; CDR3 protein: CASSWPEGAHTDTQYF; V gene: TRBV5-1; J gene: TRBJ2-3; clone size: -; D gene: TRBD1
CDR3 DNA: TGCGCCAGCAGCCCGAGGGCAGGAGAAGATAATTCACCCCTCCACTTT; CDR3 protein: CASSPRAGEDNSPLHF; V gene: TRBV5-1; J gene: TRBJ1-6; clone size: -; D gene: -
CDR3 DNA: TGTGCCAGCAGTTTCCGGGGGGGGTACACTGAAGCTTTCTTT; CDR3 protein: CASSFRGGYTEAFF; V gene: TRBV27; J gene: TRBJ1-1; clone size: -; D gene: -
CDR3 DNA: TGTGCCAGCTCACCGAGCGTAACGGTGATCTCTGGAAACACCATATATTTT; CDR3 protein: CASSPSVTVISGNTIYF; V gene: TRBV18; J gene: TRBJ1-3; clone size: -; D gene: -
CDR3 DNA: TGCGCCAGCAGCTTTGCTAGCGGGGCCTACAATGAGCAGTTCTTC; CDR3 protein: CASSFASGAYNEQFF; V gene: TRBV5-1; J gene: TRBJ2-1; clone size: -; D gene: TRBD2
CDR3 DNA: TGTGCCAGCAGGGTTGACAGGGGACCTTATACGCAGTATTTT; CDR3 protein: CASRVDRGPYTQYF; V gene: TRBV6-6; J gene: TRBJ2-3; clone size: -; D gene: TRBD1
CDR3 DNA: TGTGCCAGCAGTGCCCCGGGACTAGCTAGCACAGATACGCAGTATTTT; CDR3 protein: CASSAPGLASTDTQYF; V gene: TRBV2; J gene: TRBJ2-3; clone size: -; D gene: TRBD2
CDR3 DNA: TGCAGCGTGAAGCCCAGCGGTCAGCCCCAGCATTTT; CDR3 protein: CSVKPSGQPQHF; V gene: TRBV29-1; J gene: TRBJ1-5; clone size: -; D gene: -
CDR3 DNA: TGTGCCTGGAGTGTATTAACAGGGTACGGTGAGCAGTTCTTC; CDR3 protein: CAWSVLTGYGEQFF; V gene: TRBV30; J gene: TRBJ2-1; clone size: few; D gene: -
CDR3 DNA: TGTGCCAGCAGTGAATATATCGGGCTAGCGGACAATGAGCAGTTCTTC; CDR3 protein: CASSEYIGLADNEQFF; V gene: TRBV25-1; J gene: TRBJ2-1; clone size: -; D gene: TRBD2
CDR3 DNA: TGCAGCGTTGATTTGACAGTTCAAGGGGATACGCAGTATTTT; CDR3 protein: CSVDLTVQGDTQYF; V gene: TRBV29-1; J gene: TRBJ2-3; clone size: few; D gene: -
CDR3 DNA: TGCGCCAGCAGCGGTTTGTCAGGGGGCGAGGTGATCTATGGCTACACCTTC; CDR3 protein: CASSGLSGGEVIYGYTF; V gene: TRBV5-1; J gene: TRBJ1-2; clone size: once; D gene: TRBD1
CDR3 DNA: TGTGCCACCAGCAGAGACACGGGAGGGCCGTCAGAGAAGTACTTC; CDR3 protein: CATSRDTGGPSEKYF; V gene: TRBV15; J gene: TRBJ2-4; clone size: -; D gene: TRBD2
CDR3 DNA: TGCGCCAGCAGCAGACGCGGGGGGGCCTACGAGCAGTACTTC; CDR3 protein: CASSRRGGAYEQYF; V gene: TRBV5-1; J gene: TRBJ2-7; clone size: -; D gene: TRBD2
CDR3 DNA: TGTGCTTCGCGGGAGAGCTCCTACAATGAGCAGTTCTTC; CDR3 protein: CASRESSYNEQFF; V gene: TRBV30; J gene: TRBJ2-1; clone size: few; D gene: TRBD2
CDR3 DNA: TGCGCCAGCAGCATAACTAGCGGGTCCTACAATGAGCAGTTCTTC; CDR3 protein: CASSITSGSYNEQFF; V gene: TRBV5-1; J gene: TRBJ2-1; clone size: -; D gene: TRBD2
CDR3 DNA: TGTGCCAGCACCTACCCGCATGAGCAGTTCTTC; CDR3 protein: CASTYPHEQFF; V gene: TRBV6-7; J gene: TRBJ2-1; clone size: few; D gene: -
CDR3 DNA: TGTGCCAGCAGTGCAAGGAGAGCCGATGAAGCTTTCTTT; CDR3 protein: CASSARRADEAFF; V gene: TRBV2; J gene: TRBJ1-1; clone size: few; D gene: -
CDR3 DNA: TGTGCCAGCTCCCCAACTAGCGGCGGTGAGACCCAGTACTTC; CDR3 protein: CASSPTSGGETQYF; V gene: TRBV18; J gene: TRBJ2-5; clone size: few; D gene: TRBD2
CDR3 DNA: TGCGCCACCAAAGCCGGACAGGGGTCTGAAGCTTTCTTT; CDR3 protein: CATKAGQGSEAFF; V gene: TRBV10-1; J gene: TRBJ1-1; clone size: -; D gene: TRBD1
CDR3 DNA: TGTGCCAGCAGCCCCGGGACAGGGGATAGTTATGGCTACACCTTC; CDR3 protein: CASSPGTGDSYGYTF; V gene: TRBV7-8; J gene: TRBJ1-2; clone size: -; D gene: TRBD1
CDR3 DNA: TGTGCCTGGAGTCTCAGTTTAAAGAACACTGAAGCTTTCTTT; CDR3 protein: CAWSLSLKNTEAFF; V gene: TRBV30; J gene: TRBJ1-1; clone size: -; D gene: -
CDR3 DNA: TGCGCCAGCAGCCATAGCGGGGCGATCAACACCGGGGAGCTGTTTTTT; CDR3 protein: CASSHSGAINTGELFF; V gene: TRBV5-1; J gene: TRBJ2-2; clone size: -; D gene: TRBD2
CDR3 DNA: TGTGCCAGCTCAGCGGACAGGGCTGGGGCCAACGTCCTGACTTTC; CDR3 protein: CASSADRAGANVLTF; V gene: TRBV18; J gene: TRBJ2-6; clone size: few; D gene: TRBD1
CDR3 DNA: TGTGCCAGCAGCCCACAGGGTATTTCAGATACGCAGTATTTT; CDR3 protein: CASSPQGISDTQYF; V gene: TRBV7-8; J gene: TRBJ2-3; clone size: -; D gene: -
CDR3 DNA: TGTGCCAGCAGCCCTACCGGGACAGGGGTCGTCGGCTACACCTTC; CDR3 protein: CASSPTGTGVVGYTF; V gene: TRBV7-9; J gene: TRBJ1-2; clone size: -; D gene: TRBD1
CDR3 DNA: TGTGCCATCAGTGGGCAGGGCCAAGAGACCCAGTACTTC; CDR3 protein: CAISGQGQETQYF; V gene: TRBV10-3; J gene: TRBJ2-5; clone size: few; D gene: -
CDR3 DNA: TGTGCCAGCAGCTGGGGACAGCTAACTAATGAAAAACTGTTTTTT; CDR3 protein: CASSWGQLTNEKLFF; V gene: TRBV7-8; J gene: TRBJ1-4; clone size: once; D gene: TRBD1
CDR3 DNA: TGCGCCAGCAGCCAAGTGTTCCCCGGCACAGATACGCAGTATTTT; CDR3 protein: CASSQVFPGTDTQYF; V gene: TRBV4-1; J gene: TRBJ2-3; clone size: -; D gene: -